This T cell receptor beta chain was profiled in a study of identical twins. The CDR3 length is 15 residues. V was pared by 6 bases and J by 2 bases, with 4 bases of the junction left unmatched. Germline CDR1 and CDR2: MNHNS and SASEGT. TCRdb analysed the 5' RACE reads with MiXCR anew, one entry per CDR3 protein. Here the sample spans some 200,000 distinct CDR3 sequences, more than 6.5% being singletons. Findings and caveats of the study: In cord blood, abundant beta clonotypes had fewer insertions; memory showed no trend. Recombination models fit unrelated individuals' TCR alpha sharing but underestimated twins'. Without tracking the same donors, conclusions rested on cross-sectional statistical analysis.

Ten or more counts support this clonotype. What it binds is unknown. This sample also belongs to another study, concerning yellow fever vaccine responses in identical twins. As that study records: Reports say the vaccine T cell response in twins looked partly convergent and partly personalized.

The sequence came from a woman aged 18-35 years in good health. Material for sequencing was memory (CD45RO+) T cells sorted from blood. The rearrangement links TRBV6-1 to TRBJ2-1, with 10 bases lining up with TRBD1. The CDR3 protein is CASSETGGTYNEQFF. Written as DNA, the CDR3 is TGTGCCAGCAGCGAGACAGGGGGCACCTACAATGAGCAGTTCTTC.